The entry below describes one TCR beta chain. No antigen is known for it. The primer mix had 60 Vbeta and 13 Jbeta primers. Data came from immunoSEQ multiplex PCR; TCRdb stores just in-frame clones and leaves some out. This table holds more than 30,000 clones, 55% to 80% found once. This entry comes from a study of cytomegalovirus exposure and HLA in healthy donors. Donors likely had unrecorded immune exposures despite being nominally healthy when sampled. Germline V gene lookup returns CDR1 SGHTA and CDR2 FQGTGA. Trimming stripped 9 bases from V and 0 bases from J, with 12 bases between. The CDR3 has 14 residues. Regarding the study as a whole: In vitro testing confirmed a few CMV-associated chains as specific for CMV antigens. In a later analysis, TCR beta V- and J-gene trimming showed a link to a missense DCLRE1C variant. An analysis was carried out at a later point. It showed that HLA-associated TCR beta chains were more clonally expanded than equally common non-associated chains.

The chain couples TRBV7-3 to TRBJ2-1; weak D call: TRBD1 (5 bases). The source is a man in his forties or fifties in good health and CMV-seropositive. Sequencing was performed on PBMCs. CDR3 region: CASSLQDSYNEQFF. DNA for the CDR3: TGTGCCAGTTCCCTACAGGACTCCTACAATGAGCAGTTCTTC.